This T cell receptor beta chain stems from a study of cytomegalovirus exposure and HLA in healthy donors (dated 2017 in TCRdb). General notes on the study: An earlier analysis of about 560 of the donors reported around 280 Gb of sequence data and about 120 million unique TCR beta sequences obtained from some 170 million T cells. Among 300 to 500 genotyped donors of the cohort, an average of about 240,000 unique TCR beta nucleotide sequences was sequenced per donor, of which about 18% were non-productive. A later genetic analysis took genome-wide SNP genotypes for about 55% of the roughly 670 donors and used that subset as a discovery cohort. An early release that covered roughly 600 HLA-typed donors contained about 290 gigabases of sequencing data and tens of millions of unique TCR sequences. The study profiled the T cell repertoires of under 850 subjects by immunosequencing and related them to cytomegalovirus serostatus. Among the approximately 400 genotyped donors, approximately 76% belonged to the genetic ancestry cluster associated with self-reported Caucasian donors. Class I and class II HLA loci were covered by the typing at four-digit resolution. The study aimed to test whether cataloging public T cell receptors could reveal signatures of past pathogen exposure. Donor age, sex, ethnicity and CMV serostatus were collected together with the repertoire data. Several DR-DQ haplotypes were treated as single units for association and clustering because of strong linkage in the cohort. Rather than drawing on any new phenotypic data, the later analysis identified candidate immune exposures from TCR beta sequences and the way those sequences occurred across donors. A later analysis re-analyzed previously published TCR beta repertoires from roughly 630 donors and added high-resolution HLA genotyping to study TCR occurrence patterns. An earlier analysis of approximately 500 of the donors applied high-throughput TCR beta sequencing to assess whether each TCR beta V gene segment acted as functional or pseudogenic. To predict cytomegalovirus infection status, the study brought together high-throughput TCR immunosequencing, statistical association of individual TCRs with disease status, and machine learning. The number of typed donors differed by locus: roughly 620-640 for A, B, C, DRB1 and DQB1; approximately 540 for DQA1; over 600 for DPA1; and around 490 for DPB1. In addition to the first cohort of roughly 670 subjects, a separate validation cohort of under 150 different subjects was used. All discovery cohort repertoires had been generated on a single sequencing platform.

The full study reports these points: In both the original and validation cohorts, the classifier was reported to diagnose cytomegalovirus status with high specificity and sensitivity. In a later genetic analysis, a missense DCLRE1C variant was associated with V-gene and J-gene trimming of TCR beta chains, and the association was replicated in an independent cohort. A later analysis reported that several top co-occurrence clusters appeared linked to parvovirus B19, influenza, CMV and Epstein-Barr virus. In vitro tests confirmed that three of the cytomegalovirus-associated TCR beta chains recognize cytomegalovirus antigens. The authors suggested that the approach could potentially be generalized to other disease states and immunological phenotypes. Roughly uniform sequencing depth across donors was assumed in presence/absence analyses, although this assumption may not hold. Most TCR sequences were observed very rarely across donors, whereas some public TCRs were present in many individuals. The cohort was sequenced for TCR beta chains only, and without alpha or paired-chain data the features that could be detected were limited. When HLA alleles, especially DR and DQ, strongly co-occurred, TCR associations were difficult to assign to individual alleles. According to a later genetic analysis, donors in an Asian-associated ancestry cluster had fewer N-insertions in productive TCRs than the approximately 630-donor mean. For the cohort, immune exposure information was limited to CMV serostatus. The sequencing pipeline was judged likely to have produced a cluster of highly shared sequence variants as a technical artifact. Because HLA typing was unavailable for some donors at each locus, only the typed subset was used in association tests. Correlated functional status among segregating V segments might reflect linkage disequilibrium, but an unknown experimental factor could not be ruled out. In the study, approximately 160 TCR beta chains were listed as associated with cytomegalovirus. A later analysis found that most CMV-associated TCR beta chains appeared HLA-restricted, with HLA associations seemingly driven largely by CMV exposure. In a later analysis, HLA-associated TCR beta chains were found to be more clonally expanded and to have lower generation probabilities than equally common non-associated chains. A later analysis found that TCR association rates varied across HLA loci, with DRB1 alleles showing the most associated TCRs and HLA-C alleles the fewest. A later analysis associated 15,000 to 20,000 TCR beta sequences with specific HLA alleles at a false discovery rate of 0.05. Because counts were too low, approximately 18 rarely observed V segments, including chromosome 9 orphons, were excluded from the earlier analysis of around 640 of the donors. An earlier analysis of several hundred of the donors showed that most TCR beta V segments appeared in productive rearrangements either about 90% or about 30% of the time, which broadly matched IMGT annotations. A further reported finding was that TCR beta sequences accurately predicted the HLA-A and HLA-B alleles for most subjects in the first cohort.

The cohort consisted of some 730 healthy bone marrow donors. At the time of sampling, every cohort member was nominally healthy, though immune exposures that went unrecorded were likely present. The donor was CMV seropositive and belonged to the group of 250 to 300 seropositive cohort members. Every donor gave a peripheral blood sample, and the peripheral blood mononuclear cells from that sample were used for TCR beta sequencing. Genomic DNA was extracted from the blood cell samples with the Qiagen DNeasy Blood Extraction Kit. Notes on this clone: No antigen is known for it.

Libraries came from the immunoSEQ multiplex PCR assay. A mixture of 60 forward primers for TCR Vbeta segments and 13 reverse primers for TCR Jbeta segments was used in the multiplex PCR. The CDR3 region of rearranged TCR beta genes was amplified from genomic DNA with a multiplex PCR assay. The Illumina HiSeq System was used to sequence the amplified TCR beta libraries as 87-base-pair reads. The authors processed their data as follows. A later analysis tallied around 82 million unique TCR beta chains across the roughly 610 repertoires, and about 12 million of those chains were shared by two or more donors. Raw reads were error-corrected and collapsed into unique sequences with a nearest-neighbor algorithm that merged closely related sequences to remove PCR and sequencing errors. Alignment of CDR3 sequences to IMGT reference sequences was used to assign V, D and J gene segments. For a sequence to be retained, a match of at least six nucleotides to both a V gene segment and a J gene segment was required. Rearrangements were called productive when the CDR3 lacked stop codons and stayed in frame with V and J; all others were non-productive. Following IMGT convention, CDR3 was defined as the stretch from the second conserved V-encoded cysteine up to the conserved J-encoded phenylalanine. The earlier analysis of 450 to 750 of the donors excluded any sequence lacking an unambiguous match to a single V gene segment. An earlier analysis of a few hundred of the donors called V segments functional above 56.7% productive rearrangements and segregating when the between-donor standard deviation exceeded 5%. A statistical classification framework was built to diagnose cytomegalovirus status from the catalog of TCR beta chain sequences. A later analysis assigned V and J genes by comparing TCR nucleotide sequences with IMGT/GENE-DB human TR gene sequences. A later analysis assigned CDR3 sequences and most-parsimonious VDJ recombination scenarios with the TCRdist pipeline. In a later analysis, each TCR beta chain was defined by its CDR3 amino acid sequence together with its V-gene family, and reads without a unique V-gene family were excluded. To address suspected cross-contamination and a sequencing artifact, a later analysis removed under 600 highly shared, low-generation-probability nucleotide sequences. In a later analysis, a clonal expansion index for each public chain was calculated from normalized within-repertoire ranks of inferred template counts. A later analysis computed generation probabilities with a VDJ recombination model fitted to out-of-frame rearrangements, and checked the results against IGoR. A later analysis scored TCR-TCR, TCR-HLA and TCR-CMV co-occurrence with hypergeometric tests, applying a repertoire-size bias correction to TCR pairs. A later analysis estimated false discovery rates by permuting HLA or CMV assignments 20 times. In a later analysis, co-occurring TCRs were grouped with DBSCAN, and TCRdist sequence similarity was added when clustering was performed within HLA-allele-positive subsets. Repertoires with fewer than 30,000 or more than 120,000 public chains were left out of co-occurrence clustering, as were about five repertoires with anomalous nucleotide sharing. Sourced from immuneACCESS, this table was stored by TCRdb with only in-frame sequences that have V and J called. A share of the clones is absent; for the studies checked, an unresolved V gene accounts for under half, and the remainder has no known explanation. V and J calls and clone size come straight from that table; D and trimming were deduced from the DNA. The sample table records roughly 51,000 clones. The ten largest account for about 6% of the sample.

This sequence originates from a male donor in good health and CMV-seropositive. Sequenced material: PBMCs.

Here is the DNA: TGTGCCACCAGACAGGGAGAATTTGGCAATCAGCCCCAGCATTTT. It codes for CATRQGEFGNQPQHF. This receptor chain uses TRBV28 and TRBJ1-5, with 7 central nucleotides matching TRBD1. After removal of 10 bases from V and 2 bases from J, the junction retains 11 bases not matched to a gene. Inclusive of the bounding cysteine and phenylalanine, the CDR3 is 15 residues long. Solely the CDR3 DNA is kept, with 45 bases framed from the first base. From the germline V gene, CDR1 is MDHEN and CDR2 is SYDVKM. Joined to the reference TRBV28 and TRBJ1-5 proteins, this CDR3 gives the full variable domain: DVKVTQSSRYLVKRTGEKVFLECVQDMDHENMFWYRQDPGLGLRLIYFSYDVKMKEKGDIPEGYSVSREKKERFSLILESASTNQTSMYLCATRQGEFGNQPQHFGDGTRLSIL.